The subject of this entry is one T cell receptor (beta chain). Its target is unknown. The PCR was carried out with 60 Vbeta primers and 13 Jbeta primers. Here immunoSEQ multiplex PCR was the method, and the copy in TCRdb shows in-frame clones only, minus some. The sample consists of over 150,000 clones, around 80% of them appearing once. The data were taken from a study of cytomegalovirus exposure and HLA in healthy donors. The study's findings and limits: Among CMV-associated TCR beta chains, most appeared HLA-restricted in a later analysis. A later analysis linked a missense variant in DCLRE1C to the trimming of TCR beta V and J genes.

The V and J ends lost 5 bases and 4 bases, in that order; junction bases with no gene match: 12. CDR3 size: 18 residues. Germline V gene data show CDR1 as SGHTA and CDR2 as FQGNSA. This chain uses TRBV7-2 with TRBJ2-3; TRBD2 matches 13 bases. This TCR was recovered from a woman aged 25 to 45 in good health and CMV-seropositive. The sample comprised PBMCs. CDR3 DNA sequence: TGTGCCAGCAGCACCCGGACTAGCGGGGGTCGAAGCTCAGATACGCAGTATTTT. Protein: CASSTRTSGGRSSDTQYF.